The next 16 T cell receptor beta chains were all read from a single sample in a study of T cell responses to AZD1222 COVID-19 vaccine. Data came from immunoSEQ multiplex PCR; TCRdb stores just in-frame clones and leaves some out. The table lists roughly 200,000 clones, approximately 92% of them singletons. The sample in question was peripheral blood, obtained 28 days after the second dose of the MenACWY control vaccine. These receptors came from an adult who received the MenACWY meningococcal vaccine as a control.

The chain uses TRBV7-2 and TRBJ1-1, with D unclear. The CDR3 loop spans 15 amino acids. Trimming shortened V by 1 base and J by 2 bases, and 11 bases separated the two germline ends. Germline V gene data show CDR1 as SGHTA and CDR2 as FQGNSA. In DNA, the CDR3 is TGTGCCAGCAGCTTAGTCCTTCGGGGAAACACTGAAGCTTTCTTT. Amino acid sequence: CASSLVLRGNTEAFF. The full variable domain, rest sourced from reference TRBV7-2 and TRBJ1-1, is GAGVSQSPSNKVTEKGKDVELRCDPISGHTALYWYRQSLGQGLEFLIYFQGNSAPDKSGLPSDRFSAERTGGSVSTLTIQRTQQEDSAVYLCASSLVLRGNTEAFFGQGTRLTVV.

The chain couples TRBV5-5 to TRBJ1-6; D might be TRBD1 (5 bases). This CDR3 contains 15 residues. V was clipped by 2 bases and J by 3 bases, with 9 bases between them. Per germline, CDR1 SGHKS and CDR2 YYEKEE (reference sequence). The CDR3 DNA reads as TGTGCCAGCAGCTTCACAGGTTTCTATAATTCACCCCTCCACTTT. The encoded protein is CASSFTGFYNSPLHF.

Turning to this clone: An end of the junction does not agree with germline; a read error may underlie this. The genes are TRBV6-4 and TRBJ2-1; possibly TRBD2 for D (5 bases). The CDR3 totals 13 residues. Germline V gene sequence: CDR1 MRHNA, CDR2 SNTAGT. CDR3 residues: CASRDWQNNEQFF. CDR3 sequence (DNA): TGTGCCAGCAGGGACTGGCAAAACAATGAGCAGTTCTTC.

The chain couples TRBV9 to TRBJ2-1, with 12 nucleotides matching TRBD2. The V gene end was trimmed by 0 bases and the J gene end by 7 bases; junction bases not matched to a gene: 2. Germline V gene lookup returns CDR1 SGDLS and CDR2 YYNGEE. This CDR3 contains 15 residues. CDR3 sequence: CASSVASGGANEQFF. DNA for the CDR3: TGTGCCAGCAGCGTAGCTAGCGGGGGGGCGAATGAGCAGTTCTTC.

This chain connects TRBV18 to TRBJ2-7, with 7 bases matching TRBD1. V trimming: 4 bases; J trimming: 5 bases; junction bases outside the gene matches: 8. The CDR3 runs 14 residues. CDR1 and CDR2 (germline): KGHSH, LQKENI. CDR3 DNA sequence: TGTGCCAGCTCACTTTCGACAGGGTACGACGAGCAGTACTTC. Its protein product is CASSLSTGYDEQYF.

The chain couples TRBV7-9 to TRBJ2-2, with D possibly matching TRBD1 (6 bases). CDR3 size: 15 residues. The V end lost 5 bases, the J end lost 5 bases, and 15 bases lay between the germline ends. Germline assignment: CDR1 SEHNR and CDR2 FQNEAQ (reference sequence). Written as DNA, the CDR3 is TGTGCCAGCAGCCCACAGGGTTCAGGGACCGGGGAGCTGTTTTTT. The encoded protein is CASSPQGSGTGELFF. Combining the CDR3 with reference TRBV7-9 and TRBJ2-2 gives the whole variable domain DTGVSQNPRHKITKRGQNVTFRCDPISEHNRLYWYRQTLGQGPEFLTYFQNEAQLEKSRLLSDRFSAERPKGSFSTLEIQRTEQGDSAMYLCASSPQGSGTGELFFGEGSRLTVL.

The J gene is TRBJ1-5, the V gene TRBV19, with TRBD1 matching over 8 bases. The V gene end was trimmed by 9 bases and the J gene end by 3 bases; junction bases not matched to a gene: 10. Germline CDR1 LNHDA, CDR2 SQIVND (reference sequence). The CDR3 sequence is 15 residues long. The CDR3 DNA follows: TGTGCCAGCGTCCGGACAGGGAGGAACAATCAGCCCCAGCATTTT. It is translated as CASVRTGRNNQPQHF.

The J gene is TRBJ2-7, the V gene TRBV19; no reliable D call. Germline CDR1 is LNHDA and CDR2 is SQIVND (reference sequence). The CDR3 runs 13 residues. V lost 6 bases and J 6 bases, leaving 15 bases between the germline ends. The CDR3 sequence: CASSSPSNIEQYF. In nucleotides, the CDR3 is TGTGCCAGTAGCAGCCCCAGTAATATCGAGCAGTACTTC.

This clone was detected once. The chain recombines TRBV5-1 with TRBJ2-2; D possibly corresponds to TRBD1 (6 bases). V was trimmed by 1 base and J by 4 bases, leaving 8 bases between them. This CDR3 has 14 residues. In germline, CDR1 is SGHRS, CDR2 YFSETQ. The CDR3, as DNA: TGCGCCAGCAGCTTGCGGACAGTCACCGGGGAGCTGTTTTTT. It specifies CASSLRTVTGELFF.

V usage is TRBV3-1 (or the pseudogene TRBV3-2) and J usage is TRBJ1-3; D is unresolved. Germline CDR1 is LGHDT and CDR2 is YNNKEL (reference sequence). The germline V and J ends were trimmed by 4 bases and 0 bases, with 4 bases remaining between them. This CDR3 spans 13 amino acids. The CDR3 protein is CASSRLSGNTIYF. The DNA for the CDR3 is TGTGCCAGCAGCCGGCTCTCTGGAAACACCATATATTTT.

The rearrangement joins TRBV7-3 to TRBJ1-2, with 9 bases identical to TRBD1. Germline CDR1 reads SGHTA; CDR2 reads FQGTGA. The CDR3 spans 15 residues. Germline trimming cut 5 bases from V and 3 bases from J; bases unmatched to any gene: 7. The CDR3 coding sequence is TGTGCCAGCAGCCAACCGGGACAGGGACACTATGGCTACACCTTC. Translated: CASSQPGQGHYGYTF.

V is TRBV28 and J is TRBJ1-1; D ambiguous. The germline CDR1 and CDR2 sequences are MDHEN and SYDVKM. V lost 3 bases to trimming and J lost 1 base, with 12 bases between them. This CDR3 is 15 amino acids long. The CDR3 DNA sequence: TGTGCCAGCAGTTTGTCGAGGGCGAAGAACACTGAAGCTTTCTTT. It encodes CASSLSRAKNTEAFF.

The chain has TRBV5-8 and TRBJ1-5, with unresolved D. This CDR3 comprises 14 residues. CDR1 SGHTS and CDR2 YDEGEE come from the germline V gene. The germline V and J ends were trimmed by 3 bases and 8 bases, with 15 bases remaining between them. Written as DNA, the CDR3 is TGTGCCAGCAGCTGGGAACAGCTGTGGGAGCCCCAGCATTTT. This gives the protein CASSWEQLWEPQHF.

The chain recombines TRBV19 with TRBJ1-2; the D gene is possibly TRBD1 (6 bases). The CDR3 covers 13 residues. V lost 6 bases and J 11 bases, leaving 19 bases between the germline ends. The germline V gene encodes CDR1 LNHDA and CDR2 SQIVND (reference sequence). The CDR3 loop reads CASRGPGTPWYTF. CDR3 DNA sequence: TGTGCCAGTAGGGGGCCCGGGACACCCTGGTACACCTTC.

The J gene is TRBJ1-3, the V gene TRBV12-3 or TRBV12-4; D unresolved. Trimming removed 2 bases at V and 8 bases at J, with 10 bases between. The CDR3 loop spans 13 amino acids. In nucleotides, the CDR3 is TGTGCCAGCAGTTTAACTTCAGGCTACACCATATATTTT. Protein sequence: CASSLTSGYTIYF.

The chain joins TRBV20-1 to TRBJ2-5; unclear D gene. Germline loops: CDR1 DFQATT, CDR2 SNEGSKA (reference sequence). This CDR3 is 11 amino acids long. The germline V and J ends were trimmed by 0 bases and 7 bases, with 6 bases remaining between them. The CDR3 spells CSARESVTQYF. Written as DNA, the CDR3 is TGCAGTGCTAGAGAGTCGGTGACCCAGTACTTC.